A selection of T cell receptor beta chains follows, all from one sample in a study of shared clonotypes between healthy human individuals. Libraries were prepared by immunoSEQ multiplex PCR; TCRdb keeps only in-frame clonotypes and omits some of them. The sample records some 1,600,000 clones, 95% to 99% being singletons. Input material: naive CD4+ T cells sorted from blood. The receptors shown here come from a man younger than 40 in good health. Each CDR3 is given with its conserved first and last residue. D genes are given only for firm matches. Expanded clones are given a class, and other clones once, few, many or no size at all.

>-|-|TRBV11-3|TRBJ2-7
CASSLEGRADYEQYF
TGTGCCAGCAGCTTAGAGGGCAGGGCGGACTACGAGCAGTACTTC
>-|-|TRBV5-1|TRBJ2-1
CASSAGPERRGNEQFF
TGCGCCAGCAGCGCGGGACCTGAACGAAGAGGCAATGAGCAGTTCTTC
>-|-|TRBV19|TRBJ2-4
CASSIGGDIQYF
TGTGCCAGTAGTATAGGGGGGGACATTCAGTACTTC
>-|-|TRBV6-5|TRBJ2-5
CASEISSGNPRTQYF
TGTGCCAGTGAGATAAGTAGCGGTAACCCACGGACCCAGTACTTC
>-|-|TRBV9|TRBJ2-3
CASSVVDMTDTQYF
TGTGCCAGCAGCGTAGTCGATATGACAGATACGCAGTATTTT
>once|-|TRBV20-1|TRBJ2-7
CSAKGLDEQYF
TGCAGTGCTAAGGGACTCGACGAGCAGTACTTC
>-|-|TRBV29-1|TRBJ2-1
CSVTRGSYNEQFF
TGCAGCGTTACACGGGGCTCCTACAATGAGCAGTTCTTC
>-|-|TRBV5-1|TRBJ2-7
CASSQQVETYEQYF
TGCGCCAGCAGCCAACAAGTAGAAACCTACGAGCAGTACTTC
>-|-|TRBV2|TRBJ2-7
CASSESRVSIYEQYF
TGTGCCAGCAGTGAATCCCGGGTCTCTATCTACGAGCAGTACTTC
>-|TRBD2|TRBV27|TRBJ2-7
CASSLSRLAGISYEQYF
TGTGCCAGCAGTTTATCCCGGCTAGCGGGAATATCCTACGAGCAGTACTTC
>-|-|TRBV2|TRBJ2-7
CASSGQGGGYEQYF
TGTGCCAGCAGTGGACAGGGTGGGGGGTACGAGCAGTACTTC
>-|TRBD2|TRBV5-1|TRBJ2-5
CASSPGGTQGGETQYF
TGCGCCAGCAGCCCGGGAGGAACTCAGGGCGGAGAGACCCAGTACTTC
>once|-|TRBV5-4|TRBJ2-7
CASSRLSGLSYEQYF
TGTGCCAGCAGCCGACTTAGCGGACTATCCTACGAGCAGTACTTC
>-|TRBD2|TRBV11-2|TRBJ2-1
CASSFPRGAGVSYNEQFF
TGTGCCAGCAGCTTCCCAAGGGGAGCGGGGGTCTCCTACAATGAGCAGTTCTTC
>-|-|TRBV7-6|TRBJ1-2
CASSFLGSGYTF
TGTGCCAGCAGCTTTCTCGGCTCTGGCTACACCTTC
>-|-|TRBV5-4|TRBJ2-3
CASSLPGDVGNTQYF
TGTGCCAGCAGCCTTCCCGGTGATGTGGGGAATACGCAGTATTTT
>once|-|TRBV29-1|TRBJ2-5
CSAYRGGETQYF
TGCAGCGCCTACAGGGGGGGGGAGACCCAGTACTTC
>-|-|TRBV2|TRBJ2-5
CASSEVASRFQETQYF
TGTGCCAGCAGTGAAGTAGCTAGCAGATTCCAAGAGACCCAGTACTTC
>-|-|TRBV10-1|TRBJ2-3
CASSSTDTQYF
TGCGCCAGCAGCAGCACAGATACGCAGTATTTT
>-|-|TRBV25-1|TRBJ2-1
CASSPEVLSYNEQFF
TGTGCCAGCAGTCCCGAAGTTCTCTCCTACAATGAGCAGTTCTTC
>-|-|TRBV7-9|TRBJ2-2
CASSPGSNGELFF
TGTGCCAGCAGTCCAGGGAGTAACGGGGAGCTGTTTTTT
>-|-|TRBV13|TRBJ1-4
CASSLRGLSNEKLFF
TGTGCCAGCAGCTTAAGGGGATTATCTAATGAAAAACTGTTTTTT
>-|-|TRBV9|TRBJ1-2
CASSVDPWANYGYTF
TGTGCCAGCAGCGTAGATCCCTGGGCCAACTATGGCTACACCTTC
>once|-|TRBV15|TRBJ2-1
CATARGDGNEQFF
TGTGCCACCGCCCGGGGAGACGGGAATGAGCAGTTCTTC
>-|-|TRBV6-5|TRBJ1-1
CASSPPNTVNTEAFF
TGTGCCAGCAGTCCACCAAACACAGTGAACACTGAAGCTTTCTTT
>once|TRBD1|TRBV5-1|TRBJ2-2
CASSHRQGVNTGELFF
TGCGCCAGCAGCCATCGACAGGGAGTTAACACCGGGGAGCTGTTTTTT
>-|TRBD1|TRBV30|TRBJ1-2
CAWSVPLGTGEMDGYTF
TGTGCCTGGAGTGTACCTCTGGGGACAGGGGAGATGGATGGCTACACCTTC
>-|-|TRBV6-5|TRBJ1-2
CASSRPGRDGYTF
TGTGCCAGCAGTCGTCCTGGGAGGGACGGCTACACCTTC
>-|-|TRBV18|TRBJ2-7
CASSRAQVSRNYEQYF
TGTGCCAGCTCACGGGCTCAGGTTAGCCGAAACTACGAGCAGTACTTC
>-|-|TRBV9|TRBJ1-3
CASSPTTGALGNTIYF
TGTGCCAGCAGCCCCACAACAGGAGCTCTGGGAAACACCATATATTTT
>-|TRBD2|TRBV30|TRBJ2-5
CACGLAGAETQYF
TGTGCCTGCGGACTAGCGGGAGCTGAGACCCAGTACTTC
>once|TRBD1|TRBV9|TRBJ1-4
CASSVDPPGGTNEKLFF
TGTGCCAGCAGCGTAGACCCCCCAGGGGGAACTAATGAAAAACTGTTTTTT
>-|-|TRBV28|TRBJ1-2
CASSLGDGYTF
TGTGCCAGCAGTTTGGGGGATGGCTACACCTTC
>-|TRBD2|TRBV4-2|TRBJ2-7
CASSQGAGGGRNEQYF
TGTGCCAGCAGCCAAGGAGCGGGAGGAGGTCGCAACGAGCAGTACTTC
>-|TRBD2|TRBV6-4|TRBJ2-1
CASRPAASGNYNEQFF
TGTGCCAGCAGACCCGCGGCTAGCGGGAACTACAATGAGCAGTTCTTC
>-|TRBD1|TRBV7-9|TRBJ2-7
CASSWTGGSSYEQYF
TGTGCCAGCAGCTGGACAGGGGGTAGCTCCTACGAGCAGTACTTC
>-|-|TRBV9|TRBJ2-3
CASSVGRDPSTDTQYF
TGTGCCAGCAGCGTAGGGAGAGATCCTAGCACAGATACGCAGTATTTT
>once|-|TRBV7-9|TRBJ1-4
CASSLGLHANEKLFF
TGTGCCAGCAGCTTAGGGCTGCACGCCAATGAAAAACTGTTTTTT
>-|-|TRBV19|TRBJ1-5
CASSKSYSQPQHF
TGTGCCAGTAGTAAATCTTACAGTCAGCCCCAGCATTTT
>-|-|TRBV19|TRBJ2-6
CASRPSGANVLTF
TGTGCCAGTAGGCCCTCTGGGGCCAACGTCCTGACTTTC
>-|-|TRBV5-5|TRBJ2-5
CASSFAGRQETQYF
TGTGCCAGCAGCTTCGCAGGCAGACAAGAGACCCAGTACTTC
>-|TRBD1|TRBV19|TRBJ1-2
CASTPGQGIGYTF
TGTGCCAGTACCCCAGGACAGGGGATCGGCTACACCTTC